These T cell receptor beta chains were read from a single sample in a study of T-cell memory formation after mild COVID-19. TCRdb reanalysed the 5' RACE reads using MiXCR and keeps one entry per CDR3 protein. The sample contains roughly 190,000 distinct CDR3 sequences, around 25% of which appear only once. The sequencing sample was made of PBMCs or a T cell subset sorted from them (not recorded which). The receptors originated from an adult woman who had mild COVID-19 (a few samples of this study predate the infection). Cell type and time point are not known. CDR3s include the opening cysteine and the closing phenylalanine or tryptophan. Each record gives: D gene, V gene, clone size, J gene, CDR3 DNA, CDR3 protein. The D gene is left open where the match is weak. Rows may omit the clone size; those that give it use once, few, many or a size class.

D gene: -
V gene: TRBV15
clone size: -
J gene: TRBJ2-5
CDR3 DNA: TGTGCCACCAGCATTCAGGACAGCCCAAAAGAGACCCAGTACTTC
CDR3 protein: CATSIQDSPKETQYF

D gene: -
V gene: TRBV7-2
clone size: -
J gene: TRBJ1-5
CDR3 DNA: TGTGCCAGCAGGTCAGGGGATAGCAATCAGCCCCAGCATTTT
CDR3 protein: CASRSGDSNQPQHF

D gene: -
V gene: TRBV11-3
clone size: -
J gene: TRBJ1-1
CDR3 DNA: TGTGCCAGCAGCTCACTCCCCGGGACGGTCGAAGCTTTCTTT
CDR3 protein: CASSSLPGTVEAFF

D gene: TRBD2
V gene: TRBV25-1
clone size: few
J gene: TRBJ2-3
CDR3 DNA: TGTGCCAGCAGACCCTACCCCATTTCTGACGGGACGTGGGGCCCAGCGGGGGACACAGATACGCAGTATTTT
CDR3 protein: CASRPYPISDGTWGPAGDTDTQYF

D gene: TRBD1
V gene: TRBV2
clone size: -
J gene: TRBJ1-1
CDR3 DNA: TGTGCCAGCAGTGTGGGACGGGGACAGCTGAACACTGAAGCTTTCTTT
CDR3 protein: CASSVGRGQLNTEAFF

D gene: TRBD2
V gene: TRBV30
clone size: -
J gene: TRBJ2-2
CDR3 DNA: TGTGCCTGGAGGAGCGGGAGTGACACCGGGGAGCTGTTTTTT
CDR3 protein: CAWRSGSDTGELFF

D gene: TRBD2
V gene: TRBV7-9
clone size: few
J gene: TRBJ2-7
CDR3 DNA: TGTGCCAGCAGCATCGGACTAGCGGGAGGGTCGAGAGACTACGAGCAGTACTTC
CDR3 protein: CASSIGLAGGSRDYEQYF

D gene: -
V gene: TRBV7-9
clone size: -
J gene: TRBJ2-7
CDR3 DNA: TGTGCCAGCAGCCCCCTAGGCCGCACCTCCTACGAGCAGTACTTC
CDR3 protein: CASSPLGRTSYEQYF

D gene: -
V gene: TRBV7-2
clone size: many
J gene: TRBJ2-3
CDR3 DNA: TGTGCCAGCAGCCCGCAGGCCCGTAGCACAGATACGCAGTATTTT
CDR3 protein: CASSPQARSTDTQYF

D gene: -
V gene: TRBV4-3
clone size: -
J gene: TRBJ2-1
CDR3 DNA: TGCGCCAGCAGCCAAGAAAACAGCGGAGGTGAGCAGTTCTTC
CDR3 protein: CASSQENSGGEQFF

D gene: -
V gene: TRBV12-3/TRBV12-4
clone size: -
J gene: TRBJ2-7
CDR3 DNA: TGTGCCAGCAGTAAGATTGGGCCCTCCTACGAGCAGTACTTC
CDR3 protein: CASSKIGPSYEQYF

D gene: -
V gene: TRBV9
clone size: -
J gene: TRBJ2-1
CDR3 DNA: TGTGCCAGCAGCGCCATCGGGGGGCCGAAGGACAATGAGCAGTTCTTC
CDR3 protein: CASSAIGGPKDNEQFF

D gene: TRBD2
V gene: TRBV20-1
clone size: -
J gene: TRBJ2-5
CDR3 DNA: TGCAGTGCTCGAGGACTAGCGGAACAAGAGACCCAGTACTTC
CDR3 protein: CSARGLAEQETQYF

D gene: -
V gene: TRBV7-2
clone size: few
J gene: TRBJ2-3
CDR3 DNA: TGTGCCAGCAGCCCGACCCACGGGGTAGCGGGCACAGATACGCAGTATTTT
CDR3 protein: CASSPTHGVAGTDTQYF

D gene: -
V gene: TRBV5-1
clone size: once
J gene: TRBJ2-5
CDR3 DNA: TGCGCCAGCAGCTTGGCCCCAGGGCAAGAGACCCAGTACTTC
CDR3 protein: CASSLAPGQETQYF

D gene: -
V gene: TRBV14
clone size: -
J gene: TRBJ2-7
CDR3 DNA: TGTGCCAGCAGCCAAGCGTCCGGGAGGCAGTACTTC
CDR3 protein: CASSQASGRQYF

D gene: -
V gene: TRBV10-3
clone size: few
J gene: TRBJ2-7
CDR3 DNA: TGTGCCATCAGTGAAGTATATTTGGACAGCTCCGTTAACGAGCAGTACTTC
CDR3 protein: CAISEVYLDSSVNEQYF

D gene: -
V gene: TRBV7-9
clone size: few
J gene: TRBJ2-7
CDR3 DNA: TGTGCCAGCAGCTTTCGGGACTTTCCCTACGAGCAGTACTTC
CDR3 protein: CASSFRDFPYEQYF

D gene: TRBD2
V gene: TRBV20-1
clone size: few
J gene: TRBJ2-7
CDR3 DNA: TGCAGTGTCCCCGGACTAGCGGGTACCAGCGAGCAGTACTTC
CDR3 protein: CSVPGLAGTSEQYF

D gene: TRBD2
V gene: TRBV7-9
clone size: few
J gene: TRBJ2-1
CDR3 DNA: TGTGCCAGCAGCTTAGAGGCGGGGGGGTACAATGAGCAGTTCTTC
CDR3 protein: CASSLEAGGYNEQFF

D gene: TRBD1
V gene: TRBV7-8
clone size: -
J gene: TRBJ1-1
CDR3 DNA: TGTGCCAGCAGCTTAGGGGGACAGAGCTACACTGAAGCTTTCTTT
CDR3 protein: CASSLGGQSYTEAFF

D gene: TRBD2
V gene: TRBV20-1
clone size: -
J gene: TRBJ2-3
CDR3 DNA: TGCAGTGCTCGGGGGAGGGTCACAGATACGCAGTATTTT
CDR3 protein: CSARGRVTDTQYF

D gene: -
V gene: TRBV7-6
clone size: few
J gene: TRBJ2-2
CDR3 DNA: TGTGCCAGCAGCGAAAGCCGGGACGTCGAGTTTCCCGGGGAGCTGTTTTTT
CDR3 protein: CASSESRDVEFPGELFF

D gene: -
V gene: TRBV6-5
clone size: -
J gene: TRBJ1-1
CDR3 DNA: TGTGCCAGCAGTTACGGACGAAGTGATGCGGCTTTCTTT
CDR3 protein: CASSYGRSDAAFF

D gene: TRBD1
V gene: TRBV29-1
clone size: few
J gene: TRBJ2-3
CDR3 DNA: TGCAGCGTTGATGGACAGGGGGGAGATACGCAGTATTTT
CDR3 protein: CSVDGQGGDTQYF

D gene: TRBD2
V gene: TRBV15
clone size: -
J gene: TRBJ2-7
CDR3 DNA: TGTGCCACCAGCAGGCCCATCAGCGGGGATTCCTACGAGCAGTACTTC
CDR3 protein: CATSRPISGDSYEQYF

D gene: -
V gene: TRBV12-3/TRBV12-4
clone size: few
J gene: TRBJ2-5
CDR3 DNA: TGTGCCAGCAGTTTAAGTCGGAGGATCCAAGAGACCCAGTACTTC
CDR3 protein: CASSLSRRIQETQYF

D gene: -
V gene: TRBV30
clone size: -
J gene: TRBJ2-2
CDR3 DNA: TGTGCCGTGGATGCAAGAAACACAATCACCGGGGAGCTGTTTTTT
CDR3 protein: CAVDARNTITGELFF

D gene: -
V gene: TRBV19
clone size: -
J gene: TRBJ1-1
CDR3 DNA: TGTGCCAGTAGTATCGGTTCGGGTTGGGGGACTGAAGCTTTCTTT
CDR3 protein: CASSIGSGWGTEAFF

D gene: -
V gene: TRBV6-5
clone size: -
J gene: TRBJ2-3
CDR3 DNA: TGTGCCAGCACCCGGGGAGAAACAGATACGCAGTATTTT
CDR3 protein: CASTRGETDTQYF

D gene: TRBD2
V gene: TRBV24-1
clone size: -
J gene: TRBJ2-7
CDR3 DNA: TGTGCCACCTCGGCTGCCGCGGGGGGGCCCCACGAGCAGTACTTC
CDR3 protein: CATSAAAGGPHEQYF

D gene: -
V gene: TRBV15
clone size: -
J gene: TRBJ1-6
CDR3 DNA: TGTGCCACCAGCAGAGGCAGCGCCTATAATTCACCCCTCCACTTT
CDR3 protein: CATSRGSAYNSPLHF

D gene: -
V gene: TRBV7-9
clone size: once
J gene: TRBJ2-7
CDR3 DNA: TGTGCCAGCAGCTTCAGGGACGCTTACGAGCAGTACTTC
CDR3 protein: CASSFRDAYEQYF

D gene: -
V gene: TRBV6-2/TRBV6-3
clone size: few
J gene: TRBJ2-1
CDR3 DNA: TGTGCCAGCAGTTACCTTAACAATGAGCAGTTCTTC
CDR3 protein: CASSYLNNEQFF

D gene: -
V gene: TRBV5-1
clone size: -
J gene: TRBJ1-2
CDR3 DNA: TGCGCCAGCAGCTTGGCCGGGCAGGGGCCATATGGCTACACCTTC
CDR3 protein: CASSLAGQGPYGYTF

D gene: TRBD1
V gene: TRBV28
clone size: -
J gene: TRBJ2-7
CDR3 DNA: TGTGCCAGCAGTTCCACCGGGACAGGTATCTACGAGCAGTACTTC
CDR3 protein: CASSSTGTGIYEQYF

D gene: -
V gene: TRBV7-2
clone size: few
J gene: TRBJ2-2
CDR3 DNA: TGTGCCACCTTGGCCCTCCCGAACACCGGGGAGCTGTTTTTT
CDR3 protein: CATLALPNTGELFF

D gene: -
V gene: TRBV24-1
clone size: few
J gene: TRBJ2-3
CDR3 DNA: TGTGCCACCAGTGAAAAGAGGGGGGCTCTGGGCGGCACAGATACGCAGTATTTT
CDR3 protein: CATSEKRGALGGTDTQYF